One sample yielded the 14 T cell receptor beta chains listed below, sequenced in a study of cytomegalovirus exposure and HLA in healthy donors (dated by TCRdb to 2016 to 2017). The library relied on the immunoSEQ multiplex PCR assay. Sourced from immuneACCESS, this table was stored by TCRdb with only in-frame sequences that have V and J called. A share of the clones is absent; for the studies checked, an unresolved V gene accounts for under half, and the remainder has no known explanation. Counted in this sample were fewer than 120,000 clones; around nine tenths of them appeared once. The top ten clones comprise about 2% of the sample. The sample taken for sequencing was PBMCs. The receptors come from a woman aged 18-29 years in good health and CMV-seronegative.

The gene calls are TRBV5-1 and TRBJ2-6; 7 bases match TRBD1. V shed 4 bases and J 0 bases; nucleotides not matched to a gene: 4. This CDR3 is built from 16 residues. The germline CDR1 and CDR2 sequences are SGHRS and YFSETQ. The CDR3 DNA reads TGCGCCAGCAGCCCACAGGGGACCTCTGGGGCCAACGTCCTGACTTTC. It translates to CASSPQGTSGANVLTF.

This chain links TRBV30 with TRBJ2-7; D is undetermined. CDR1 and CDR2 from the germline V gene are GTSNPN and SVGIG (reference sequence). V was trimmed by 3 bases and J by 2 bases, leaving 11 bases between them. CDR3 length equals 13 residues. The chain's CDR3 is CAWSPLVPYEQYF. The CDR3 coding sequence is TGTGCCTGGAGCCCCCTCGTTCCCTACGAGCAGTACTTC. The full variable domain, in which reference TRBV30 and TRBJ2-7 provide the parts outside the CDR3, is SQTIHQWPATLVQPVGSPLSLECTVEGTSNPNLYWYRQAAGRGLQLLFYSVGIGQISSEVPQNLSASRPQDRQFILSSKKLLLSDSGFYLCAWSPLVPYEQYFGPGTRLTVT.

The chain employs TRBV6-4 and TRBJ2-3; TRBD2 might be the D (7 bases). V shed 5 bases and J shed 6 bases, with 18 bases lying between them. Germline V gene lookup returns CDR1 MRHNA and CDR2 SNTAGT. This CDR3 is built from 15 residues. CDR3 residues: CASSSSGGGADTQYF. CDR3 sequence (DNA): TGTGCCAGCAGTTCTAGCGGAGGGGGTGCCGATACGCAGTATTTT.

The chain combines TRBV9 with TRBJ2-3; TRBD2 aligns across 8 bases. Germline CDR1 SGDLS, CDR2 YYNGEE. Unmatched junction bases numbered 3, after V lost 0 bases and J lost 0 bases. This CDR3 spans 16 amino acids. The CDR3 nucleotides read TGTGCCAGCAGCGTAGCTGGCGGGGGGAGCACAGATACGCAGTATTTT. Protein: CASSVAGGGSTDTQYF.

This sequence joins TRBV25-1 and TRBJ1-5; D is unclear. Deletions cut 3 bases from V and 6 bases from J, with 6 bases between. Germline CDR1 MGHDK, CDR2 SYGVNS. There are 12 residues in the CDR3. The CDR3 loop reads CASSDGVQPQHF. CDR3 nucleotide sequence: TGTGCCAGCAGTGACGGGGTTCAGCCCCAGCATTTT. Looking up the rest from reference TRBV25-1 and TRBJ1-5 gives the full variable domain: EADIYQTPRYLVIGTGKKITLECSQTMGHDKMYWYQQDPGMELHLIHYSYGVNSTEKGDLSSESTVSRIRTEHFPLTLESARPSHTSQYLCASSDGVQPQHFGDGTRLSIL.

This rearrangement joins TRBV6-6 to TRBJ2-4; TRBD1 aligns across 10 bases. CDR1 and CDR2 (germline): MNHNY, SVGAGI (reference sequence). V shed 6 bases, J shed 9 bases, and the junction held 8 bases outside the gene matches. The CDR3 is 14 amino acids. The CDR3 loop is CASSPGTGEAIQYF. CDR3 sequence (DNA): TGTGCCAGCAGCCCCGGGACAGGGGAAGCCATTCAGTACTTC.

This chain uses TRBV4-3 with TRBJ2-5, with D tentatively TRBD2 (5 bases). This CDR3 comprises 15 residues. V gave up 0 bases and J gave up 5 bases, with 13 bases separating them. Germline V CDR1 and CDR2: LGHNA, YSLEER. In nucleotides, the CDR3 is TGCGCCAGCAGCCAAGAGTCTAGCCGAGGGGAGACCCAGTACTTC. Translated: CASSQESSRGETQYF.

V usage is TRBV6-1 and J usage is TRBJ2-3; tentative D call: TRBD2 (6 bases). Germline CDR1 MNHNS, CDR2 SASEGT. V was cut by 0 bases and J by 5 bases, with 12 bases left in between. The CDR3 totals 15 residues. The CDR3 DNA reads as TGTGCCAGCAGTGAAGCCGGGACTCGGGGAGATACGCAGTATTTT. It translates to CASSEAGTRGDTQYF.

The chain has TRBV7-2 and TRBJ2-7; 10 nucleotides align to TRBD2. Germline V CDR1 and CDR2: SGHTA, FQGNSA. The junction had 14 bases not matched to a gene; V was cut back by 1 base and J by 2 bases. The CDR3 covers 19 residues. The CDR3 DNA sequence: TGTGCCAGCAGCTTAGAACCTAGCGGGAGCACCACCTCGACCTACGAGCAGTACTTC. It is translated as CASSLEPSGSTTSTYEQYF.

J is TRBJ2-3 and V is TRBV11-2; tentatively, D is TRBD2 (6 bases). This CDR3 is built from 16 residues. V was trimmed by 1 base and J by 0 bases, leaving 11 bases between them. In germline, CDR1 is SGHAT, CDR2 FQNNGV. CDR3 region: CASSLGAGLSTDTQYF. The CDR3 DNA reads TGTGCCAGCAGCTTAGGAGCGGGCCTAAGCACAGATACGCAGTATTTT.

V and J are TRBV4-3 and TRBJ2-1, with D possibly TRBD2 on 6 matching bases. The CDR3 is 16 residues long. Germline V gene data show CDR1 as LGHNA and CDR2 as YSLEER. V shed 0 bases and J shed 12 bases, with 21 bases lying between them. CDR3 sequence reads: CASSQDSAAPKGGQFF. The CDR3 nucleotides are TGCGCCAGCAGCCAAGATAGCGCGGCACCCAAGGGAGGGCAGTTCTTC.

The chain employs TRBV7-8 and TRBJ2-5; the match to TRBD1 covers 7 bases. CDR1 and CDR2 from the germline V gene are SGHVS and FQNEAQ. V was pared by 5 bases and J by 2 bases, with 2 bases of the junction left unmatched. This CDR3 is built from 13 residues. CDR3 DNA: TGTGCCAGCAGCGAGGGACAGCAAGAGACCCAGTACTTC. It specifies CASSEGQQETQYF.

Worth noting for this clone: This CDR3 is also generated by other DNA sequences in the sample. The chain employs TRBV7-9 and TRBJ1-2; D is undetermined. This CDR3 is built from 14 residues. Germline loops: CDR1 SEHNR, CDR2 FQNEAQ (reference sequence). The ends were cut back, 4 bases at V and 0 bases at J, with 9 bases in the middle. CDR3 sequence: CASSSSRANYGYTF. CDR3 sequence (DNA): TGTGCCAGCAGCTCCTCGAGGGCTAACTATGGCTACACCTTC.

The chain couples TRBV27 to TRBJ2-7, with D perhaps matching TRBD1 (5 bases). Germline CDR1 and CDR2: MNHEY and SMNVEV (reference sequence). V lost 2 bases, J lost 3 bases, and 8 bases lay in between. There are 13 residues in the CDR3. As DNA, the CDR3 is TGTGCCAGCAGTTTAAACAGGCTCTACGAGCAGTACTTC. This encodes CASSLNRLYEQYF.